What follows are 7 T cell receptor beta chains derived from one specimen sequenced in a study of CD8+ T cells in alopecia areata. Treatment given: oral pan-JAK inhibitor, 5-10 mg twice daily. Isolated RNA was reverse transcribed into cDNA used as the sequencing template. Assay: immunoSEQ multiplex PCR; the TCRdb copy retains only in-frame clones and omits some. Here the sample spans about 180,000 clones, about 53% being singletons. Sequenced material: CD8+ T cells sorted from blood, taken at week 24, from a patient treated with tofacitinib. All receptors derive from a human donor with alopecia areata.

The J gene is TRBJ1-1, the V gene TRBV9; D not certain. This CDR3 comprises 12 residues. Germline-derived CDR1 and CDR2 are SGDLS and YYNGEE. Trimming pared 3 bases from V and 3 bases from J, leaving 6 bases between. The DNA for the CDR3 is TGTGCCAGCAGCGGGGAAGACACTGAAGCTTTCTTT. Amino acid sequence: CASSGEDTEAFF.

This sequence joins TRBV27 and TRBJ2-7; the match to TRBD1 covers 8 bases. This CDR3 comprises 14 residues. Trimming removed 5 bases from V and 2 bases from J; junction bases left unmatched: 5. Germline V CDR1 and CDR2: MNHEY, SMNVEV (reference sequence). The CDR3 DNA follows: TGTGCCAGCAGTGTAGGACAGGGAGCCTACGAGCAGTACTTC. It yields the protein CASSVGQGAYEQYF.

In DNA form, the CDR3 reads TGTGCCTGGAAGGGAACAGGGGGCACCGGGGAGCTGTTTTTT. Translating gives CAWKGTGGTGELFF. The V call is TRBV30, the J call TRBJ2-2, with 8 bases lining up with TRBD1. Trimming took 4 bases from V and 4 from J; bases not matched to a gene: 5. The CDR3 runs 14 residues. Per germline, CDR1 GTSNPN and CDR2 SVGIG (reference sequence).

This clone was counted once. The V gene is TRBV28, the J gene TRBJ1-2; tentatively, D is TRBD1 (6 bases). Trimming took 4 bases from V and 7 from J, leaving 10 bases between them. CDR3 length: 12 amino acids. Per the germline V gene, CDR1 is MDHEN and CDR2 is SYDVKM. This CDR3 is CASSSLRGGYTF. CDR3 DNA sequence: TGTGCCAGCAGTTCCCTCAGGGGTGGCTACACCTTC.

The chain's CDR3 is CASSPGYTF. The CDR3 DNA sequence: TGTGCCAGCAGCCCTGGCTACACCTTC. This rearrangement joins TRBV7-9 to TRBJ1-2; D ambiguous. Trimming cost V 5 bases and J 7 bases, with 2 bases left between them. The germline CDR1 and CDR2 sequences are SEHNR and FQNEAQ (reference sequence). This CDR3 has 9 amino acids.

The chain is built from TRBV5-1 and TRBJ1-4; the D is unclear. The CDR3 length is 16 residues. The V gene lost 1 base and the J gene lost 0 bases, with 10 bases spanning the gap. CDR1 and CDR2 from the germline V gene are SGHRS and YFSETQ. The chain's CDR3 is CASSLKSKATNEKLFF. CDR3 DNA: TGCGCCAGCAGCTTGAAGTCGAAGGCAACTAATGAAAAACTGTTTTTT.

This sequence joins TRBV11-2 and TRBJ1-1; a possible D gene is TRBD1 (5 bases). Germline-derived CDR1 and CDR2 are SGHAT and FQNNGV. V gave up 3 bases and J gave up 0 bases, with 11 bases separating them. The CDR3 is 15 amino acids. The CDR3 loop is CASSLGPRMNTEAFF. DNA for the CDR3: TGTGCCAGCAGCTTGGGGCCTAGGATGAACACTGAAGCTTTCTTT.